These 14 T cell receptor beta chains were all obtained from the same sample, sequenced in a study of blood T cell repertoires in COVID-19. Produced via immunoSEQ multiplex PCR; TCRdb's table is partial and in-frame only. The table has around 40,000 clones, around nine tenths seen once. What was sequenced was peripheral blood. These receptors were taken from a human donor in a cohort sampled during active COVID-19.

The rearrangement uses TRBV27 and TRBJ2-3, with 15 bases identical to TRBD2. J gave up 3 bases and V 5 bases, and 9 bases lay outside the gene matches. Germline V gene data show CDR1 as MNHEY and CDR2 as SMNVEV (reference sequence). The CDR3 spans 18 residues. In nucleotides, the CDR3 is TGTGCCAGCAGTCCCAGGACTAGCGGGGGGGCGATAACAGATACGCAGTATTTT. It codes for CASSPRTSGGAITDTQYF.

The chain uses TRBV27 and TRBJ2-7, with 10 nucleotides matching TRBD1. The CDR3 has 14 amino acids. The J segment lost 5 bases and the V segment lost 6 bases, leaving 7 bases of the junction unmatched. Per germline, CDR1 MNHEY and CDR2 SMNVEV (reference sequence). The CDR3 is CASSIRQGAHEQYF. The CDR3 DNA reads TGTGCCAGCAGCATACGACAGGGGGCGCACGAGCAGTACTTC.

This clone has just one count. This chain connects TRBV11-1 to TRBJ1-1, with D possibly TRBD1 on 6 matching bases. The length of the CDR3 is 13 residues. V was trimmed by 3 bases and J by 6 bases, leaving 11 bases between them. Germline V gene sequence: CDR1 SGHAT, CDR2 FQDESV (reference sequence). CDR3 coding DNA: TGTGCCAGCAGCTTTGTCAGGGGCGCTGAAGCTTTCTTT. This encodes CASSFVRGAEAFF.

The V and J genes are TRBV29-1 and TRBJ2-2; D unclear. Trimming left V 0 bases short and J 0 bases short, with 5 bases between. The length of the CDR3 is 14 residues. Germline CDR1 and CDR2: SQVTM and ANQGSEA. CDR3 in DNA: TGCAGCGTTGAAGACCCCACGAACACCGGGGAGCTGTTTTTT. This encodes CSVEDPTNTGELFF.

V is TRBV19 and J is TRBJ1-5, with a tentative D call TRBD1 (6 bases). Trimming took off 7 bases at V and 4 bases at J, with 17 bases between the two ends. CDR1 is LNHDA, CDR2 SQIVND, per germline (reference sequence). The CDR3 contains 15 residues. The DNA for the CDR3 is TGTGCCAGTACCCTGGGGGGGCAGTCAAATCAGCCCCAGCATTTT. Its protein product is CASTLGGQSNQPQHF.

The V call is TRBV6-4, the J call TRBJ1-1; tentatively, D is TRBD1 (6 bases). Trimming shortened V by 6 bases and J by 1 base, and 9 bases separated the two germline ends. CDR3 length: 13 amino acids. CDR1 is MRHNA, CDR2 SNTAGT, per germline. CDR3 residues: CASRAQGNTEAFF. The CDR3 bases are TGTGCCAGCAGGGCACAGGGGAACACTGAAGCTTTCTTT.

The chain's CDR3 is CASSLGGQDEQYF. Written as DNA, the CDR3 is TGCGCCAGCAGCTTGGGGGGACAGGACGAGCAGTACTTC. The chain has TRBV5-1 and TRBJ2-7; 8 nucleotides align to TRBD1. The CDR3 is 13 residues long. Losses at the gene ends were 0 bases for V and 5 bases for J; bases not matched to a gene: 1. Germline lookup yields CDR1 SGHRS and CDR2 YFSETQ.

The count of this clone is one. The genes are TRBV24-1 and TRBJ1-1; D possibly corresponds to TRBD1 (5 bases). This CDR3 spans 17 amino acids. The V and J ends lost 6 bases and 11 bases respectively, with 30 bases between them. The germline gives CDR1 KGHDR, CDR2 SFDVKD. CDR3 in DNA: TGTGCCACCAGTCGGCAGGGTCGTCTTGGCGAAATAGGTATGGCTTTCTTT. Protein product: CATSRQGRLGEIGMAFF.

The J gene is TRBJ2-1, the V gene TRBV11-3, with 16 bases matching TRBD2. From germline, CDR1 is SGHNT and CDR2 YENEEA. This CDR3 contains 17 residues. J gave up 2 bases and V 5 bases, and 3 bases lay outside the gene matches. CDR3: CASSPGTSGGAYNEQFF. CDR3 DNA: TGTGCCAGCAGCCCCGGGACTAGCGGGGGGGCCTACAATGAGCAGTTCTTC.

This rearrangement joins TRBV7-9 to TRBJ1-2; 8 bases are shared with TRBD1. The V segment lost 4 bases and the J segment 5 bases; nucleotides outside the gene matches: 12. There are 16 residues in the CDR3. The germline V gene has CDR1 SEHNR and CDR2 FQNEAQ (reference sequence). In nucleotides, the CDR3 is TGTGCCAGCAGCTCCGGACAGGGTTTGGTAGGGTATGGCTACACCTTC. Translating gives CASSSGQGLVGYGYTF.

The chain uses TRBV6-2 or TRBV6-3 and TRBJ1-6; D is unresolved. There are 13 residues in the CDR3. CDR1 and CDR2 (germline): MNHEY, SVGEGT. The ends were cut back, 4 bases at V and 6 bases at J, with 7 bases in the middle. CDR3: CASSFTGNSPLHF. In DNA, the CDR3 is TGTGCCAGCAGTTTCACCGGTAATTCACCCCTCCACTTT.

This clone was recorded only once. V is TRBV5-5 and J is TRBJ1-5; 8 positions agree with TRBD1. CDR1 is SGHKS, CDR2 YYEKEE, per germline (reference sequence). V lost 0 bases, J lost 3 bases, and 5 bases stayed unmatched. The length of the CDR3 is 16 residues. The CDR3 DNA reads as TGTGCCAGCAGCTTGGGGCAGGGGGCAATCAATCAGCCCCAGCATTTT. It yields the protein CASSLGQGAINQPQHF.

The chain recombines TRBV9 with TRBJ2-1, with TRBD2 matching over 8 bases. Trimming cost V 5 bases and J 5 bases; bases outside gene matches: 12. Germline CDR1 reads SGDLS; CDR2 reads YYNGEE. This CDR3 spans 16 amino acids. The CDR3 sequence is CASRPPGGAANNEQFF. CDR3 DNA: TGTGCCAGCAGACCACCGGGAGGGGCCGCCAACAATGAGCAGTTCTTC.

CDR3 DNA sequence: TGTGCCAGCAGCCTGGGACAGGAGGGCTACTACGAGCAGTACTTC. This sequence encodes CASSLGQEGYYEQYF. The rearrangement uses TRBV7-7 and TRBJ2-7; 8 bases align to TRBD1. Germline values: CDR1 SSHAT, CDR2 FNYEAQ (reference sequence). With V trimmed by 5 bases and J by 3 bases, 9 bases remained unmatched. The CDR3 length is 15 residues.